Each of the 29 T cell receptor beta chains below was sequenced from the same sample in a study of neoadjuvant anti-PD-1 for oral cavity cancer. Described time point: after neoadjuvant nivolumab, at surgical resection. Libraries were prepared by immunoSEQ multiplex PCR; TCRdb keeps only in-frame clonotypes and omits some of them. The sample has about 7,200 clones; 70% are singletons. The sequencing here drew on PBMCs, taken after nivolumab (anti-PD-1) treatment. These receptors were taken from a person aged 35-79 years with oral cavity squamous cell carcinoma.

The CDR3 protein is CASSRRDVREAFF. The CDR3 DNA reads as TGTGCCAGCAGTCGCCGGGACGTGCGGGAGGCTTTCTTT. The V call is TRBV28, the J call TRBJ1-1, with D perhaps matching TRBD1 (5 bases). Germline V CDR1 and CDR2: MDHEN, SYDVKM. Trimming took off 5 bases at V and 11 bases at J, with 18 bases between the two ends. The CDR3 consists of 13 residues.

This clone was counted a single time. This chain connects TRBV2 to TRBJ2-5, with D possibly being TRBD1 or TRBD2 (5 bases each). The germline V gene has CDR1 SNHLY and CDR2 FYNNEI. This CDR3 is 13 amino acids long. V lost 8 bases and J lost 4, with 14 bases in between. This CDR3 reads CASRPAGTETQYF. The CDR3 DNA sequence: TGTGCCAGCCGACCGGCAGGGACAGAGACCCAGTACTTC.

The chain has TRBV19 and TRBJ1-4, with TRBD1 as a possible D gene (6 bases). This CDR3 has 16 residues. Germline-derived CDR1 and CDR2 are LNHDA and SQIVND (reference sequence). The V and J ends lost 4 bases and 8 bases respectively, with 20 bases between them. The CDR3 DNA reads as TGTGCCAGTAGTAGCGTCGGGGGCCGGCGAGTGGAAAAACTGTTTTTT. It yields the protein CASSSVGGRRVEKLFF.

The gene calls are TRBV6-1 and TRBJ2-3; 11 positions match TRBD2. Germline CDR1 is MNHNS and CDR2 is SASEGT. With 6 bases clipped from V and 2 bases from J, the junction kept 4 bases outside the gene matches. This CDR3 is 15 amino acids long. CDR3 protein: CASSELAGATDTQYF. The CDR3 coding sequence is TGTGCCAGCAGCGAACTAGCGGGGGCCACAGATACGCAGTATTTT.

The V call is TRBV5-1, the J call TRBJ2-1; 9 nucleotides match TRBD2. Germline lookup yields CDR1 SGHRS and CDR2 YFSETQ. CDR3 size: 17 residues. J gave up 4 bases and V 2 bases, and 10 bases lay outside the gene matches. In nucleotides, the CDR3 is TGCGCCAGCAGCTTACTCCCAGCGGGGGGAATGTACAATGAGCAGTTCTTC. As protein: CASSLLPAGGMYNEQFF.

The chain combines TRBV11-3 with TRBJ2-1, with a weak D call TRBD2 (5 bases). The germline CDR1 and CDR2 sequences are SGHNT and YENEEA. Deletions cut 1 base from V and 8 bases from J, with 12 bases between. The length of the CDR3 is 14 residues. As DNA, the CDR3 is TGTGCCAGCAGCTTAGGGGGTGCGGGCTATGAGCAGTTCTTC. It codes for CASSLGGAGYEQFF. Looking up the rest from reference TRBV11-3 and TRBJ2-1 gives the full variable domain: EAGVVQSPRYKIIEKKQPVAFWCNPISGHNTLYWYLQNLGQGPELLIRYENEEAVDDSQLPKDRFSAERLKGVDSTLKIQPAELGDSAVYLCASSLGGAGYEQFFGPGTRLTVL.

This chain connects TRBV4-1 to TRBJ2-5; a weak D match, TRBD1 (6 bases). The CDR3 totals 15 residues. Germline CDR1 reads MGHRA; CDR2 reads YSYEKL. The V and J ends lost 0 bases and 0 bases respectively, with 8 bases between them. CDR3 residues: CASSQETGYQETQYF. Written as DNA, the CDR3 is TGCGCCAGCAGCCAAGAAACAGGGTACCAAGAGACCCAGTACTTC.

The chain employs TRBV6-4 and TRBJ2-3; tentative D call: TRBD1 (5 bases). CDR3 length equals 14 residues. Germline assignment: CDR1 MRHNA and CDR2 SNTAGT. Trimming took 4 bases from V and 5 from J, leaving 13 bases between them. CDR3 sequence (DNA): TGTGCCAGCAGTGTACAGGTATTCGGAGATACGCAGTATTTT. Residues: CASSVQVFGDTQYF.

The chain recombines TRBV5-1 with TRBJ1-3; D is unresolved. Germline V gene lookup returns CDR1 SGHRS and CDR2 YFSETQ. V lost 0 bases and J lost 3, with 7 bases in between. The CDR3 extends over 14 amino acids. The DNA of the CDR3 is TGCGCCAGCAGCTTGGTTGGGGTTGGAAACACCATATATTTT. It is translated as CASSLVGVGNTIYF.

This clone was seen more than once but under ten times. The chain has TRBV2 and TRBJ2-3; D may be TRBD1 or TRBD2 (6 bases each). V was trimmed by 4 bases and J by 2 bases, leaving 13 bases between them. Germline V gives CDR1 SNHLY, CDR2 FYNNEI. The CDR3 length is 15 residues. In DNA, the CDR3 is TGTGCCAGCAGTGGCTATGCGGGACACACAGATACGCAGTATTTT. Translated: CASSGYAGHTDTQYF.

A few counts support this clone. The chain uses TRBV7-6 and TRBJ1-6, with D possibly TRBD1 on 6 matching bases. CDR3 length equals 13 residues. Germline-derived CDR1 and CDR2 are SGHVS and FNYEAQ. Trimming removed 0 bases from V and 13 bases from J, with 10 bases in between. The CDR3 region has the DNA TGTGCCAGCAGCTTAGCCCGGGGGCCTCCCCTCCACTTT. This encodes CASSLARGPPLHF.

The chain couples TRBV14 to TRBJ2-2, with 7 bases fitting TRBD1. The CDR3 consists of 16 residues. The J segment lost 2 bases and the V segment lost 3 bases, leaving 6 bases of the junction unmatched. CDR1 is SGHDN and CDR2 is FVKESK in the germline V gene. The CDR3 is CASSQTGTANTGELFF. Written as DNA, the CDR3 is TGTGCCAGCAGCCAGACCGGGACAGCAAACACCGGGGAGCTGTTTTTT.

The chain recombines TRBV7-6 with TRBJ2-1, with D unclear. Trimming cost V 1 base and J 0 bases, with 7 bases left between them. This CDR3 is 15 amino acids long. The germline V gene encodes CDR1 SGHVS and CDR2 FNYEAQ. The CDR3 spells CASSLEGSSYNEQFF. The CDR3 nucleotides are TGTGCCAGCAGCTTAGAGGGTAGCTCCTACAATGAGCAGTTCTTC.

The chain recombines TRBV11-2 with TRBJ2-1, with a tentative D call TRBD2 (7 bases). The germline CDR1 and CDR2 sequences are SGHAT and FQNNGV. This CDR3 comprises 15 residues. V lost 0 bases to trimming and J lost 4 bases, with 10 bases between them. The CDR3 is CASSLERGLYNEQFF. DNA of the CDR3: TGTGCCAGCAGCTTAGAGCGGGGGCTTTACAATGAGCAGTTCTTC.

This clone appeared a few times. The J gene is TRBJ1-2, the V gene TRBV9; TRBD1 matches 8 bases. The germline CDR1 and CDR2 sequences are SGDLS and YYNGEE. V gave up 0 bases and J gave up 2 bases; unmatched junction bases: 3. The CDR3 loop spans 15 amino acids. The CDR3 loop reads CASSVEAGGNYGYTF. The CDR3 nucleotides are TGTGCCAGCAGCGTAGAAGCAGGGGGCAACTATGGCTACACCTTC.

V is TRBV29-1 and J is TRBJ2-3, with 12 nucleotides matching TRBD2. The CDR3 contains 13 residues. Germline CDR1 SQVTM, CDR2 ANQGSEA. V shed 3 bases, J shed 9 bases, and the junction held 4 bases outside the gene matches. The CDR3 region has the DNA TGCAGCGTTGAGCTAGCGGGGGGGCAAACGCAGTATTTT. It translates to CSVELAGGQTQYF.

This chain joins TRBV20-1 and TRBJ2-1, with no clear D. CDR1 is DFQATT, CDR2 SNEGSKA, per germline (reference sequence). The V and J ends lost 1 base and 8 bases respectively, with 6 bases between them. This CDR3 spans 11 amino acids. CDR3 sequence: CSARGLDEQFF. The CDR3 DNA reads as TGCAGTGCTAGAGGCCTCGATGAGCAGTTCTTC.

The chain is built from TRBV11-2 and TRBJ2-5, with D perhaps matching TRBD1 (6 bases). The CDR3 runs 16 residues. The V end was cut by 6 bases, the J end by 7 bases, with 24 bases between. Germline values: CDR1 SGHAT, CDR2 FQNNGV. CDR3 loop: CASRARGQRRSTTQYF. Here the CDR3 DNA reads TGTGCCAGCAGAGCCCGAGGACAGAGGAGGAGCACGACCCAGTACTTC.

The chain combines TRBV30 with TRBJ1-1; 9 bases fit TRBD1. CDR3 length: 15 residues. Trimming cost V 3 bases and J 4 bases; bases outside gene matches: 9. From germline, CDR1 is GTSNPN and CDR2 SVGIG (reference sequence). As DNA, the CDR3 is TGTGCCTGGAGGGGACAGGGAGGCTCGCGCACTGAAGCTTTCTTT. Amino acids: CAWRGQGGSRTEAFF. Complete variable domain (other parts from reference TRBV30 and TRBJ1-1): SQTIHQWPATLVQPVGSPLSLECTVEGTSNPNLYWYRQAAGRGLQLLFYSVGIGQISSEVPQNLSASRPQDRQFILSSKKLLLSDSGFYLCAWRGQGGSRTEAFFGQGTRLTVV.

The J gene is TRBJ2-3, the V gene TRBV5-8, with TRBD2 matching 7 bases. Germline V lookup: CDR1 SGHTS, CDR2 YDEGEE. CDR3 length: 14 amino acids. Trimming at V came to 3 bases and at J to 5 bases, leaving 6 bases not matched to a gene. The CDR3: CASSWGGVQDTQYF. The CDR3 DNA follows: TGTGCCAGCAGCTGGGGAGGGGTGCAAGATACGCAGTATTTT.

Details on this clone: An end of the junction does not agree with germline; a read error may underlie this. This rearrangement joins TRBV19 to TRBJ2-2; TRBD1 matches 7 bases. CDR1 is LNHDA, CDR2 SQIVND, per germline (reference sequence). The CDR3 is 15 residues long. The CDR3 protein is CASSLDRVGTGELFF. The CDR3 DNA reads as TGTGCCAGTAGTCTAGACAGGGTAGGGACCGGGGAGCTGTTTTTT.

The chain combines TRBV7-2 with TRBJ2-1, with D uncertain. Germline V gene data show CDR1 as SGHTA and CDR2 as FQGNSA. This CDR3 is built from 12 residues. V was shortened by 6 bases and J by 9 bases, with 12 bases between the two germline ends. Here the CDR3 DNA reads TGTGCCAGCAGTTGGATTGATCGTGAGCAGTTCTTC. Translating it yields CASSWIDREQFF. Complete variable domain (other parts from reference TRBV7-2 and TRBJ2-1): GAGVSQSPSNKVTEKGKDVELRCDPISGHTALYWYRQSLGQGLEFLIYFQGNSAPDKSGLPSDRFSAERTGGSVSTLTIQRTQQEDSAVYLCASSWIDREQFFGPGTRLTVL.

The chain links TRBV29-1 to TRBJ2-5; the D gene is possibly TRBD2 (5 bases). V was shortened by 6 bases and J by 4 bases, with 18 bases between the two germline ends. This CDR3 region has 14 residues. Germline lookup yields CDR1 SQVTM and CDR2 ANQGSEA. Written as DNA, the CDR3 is TGCAGCGTAGGAGGTTCCTTTTCTGGAGAGACCCAGTACTTC. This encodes CSVGGSFSGETQYF.

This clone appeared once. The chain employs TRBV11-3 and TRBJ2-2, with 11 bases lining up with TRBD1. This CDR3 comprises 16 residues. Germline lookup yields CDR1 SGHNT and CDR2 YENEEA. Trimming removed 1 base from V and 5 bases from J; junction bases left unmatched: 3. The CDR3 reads CASSLVGQGATGELFF. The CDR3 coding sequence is TGTGCCAGCAGCTTAGTCGGACAGGGGGCAACCGGGGAGCTGTTTTTT.

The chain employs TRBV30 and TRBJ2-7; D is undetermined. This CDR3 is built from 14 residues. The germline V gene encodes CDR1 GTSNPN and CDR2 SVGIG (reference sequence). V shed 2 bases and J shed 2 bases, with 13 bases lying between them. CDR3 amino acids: CAWSFSGYTYEQYF. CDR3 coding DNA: TGTGCCTGGAGTTTCTCAGGTTACACCTACGAGCAGTACTTC. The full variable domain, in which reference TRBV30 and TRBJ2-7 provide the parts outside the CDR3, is SQTIHQWPATLVQPVGSPLSLECTVEGTSNPNLYWYRQAAGRGLQLLFYSVGIGQISSEVPQNLSASRPQDRQFILSSKKLLLSDSGFYLCAWSFSGYTYEQYFGPGTRLTVT.

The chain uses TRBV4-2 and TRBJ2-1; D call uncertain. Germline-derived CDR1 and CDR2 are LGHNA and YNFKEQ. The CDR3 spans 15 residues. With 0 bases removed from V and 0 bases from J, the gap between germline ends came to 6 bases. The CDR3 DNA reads TGTGCCAGCAGCCAAGACCCCAGCTCCTACAATGAGCAGTTCTTC. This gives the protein CASSQDPSSYNEQFF.

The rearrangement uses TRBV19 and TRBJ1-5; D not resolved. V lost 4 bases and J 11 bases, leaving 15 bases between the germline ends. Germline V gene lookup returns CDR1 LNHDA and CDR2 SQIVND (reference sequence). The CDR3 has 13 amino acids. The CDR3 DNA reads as TGTGCCAGTAGTACCCGACTCGAGTCGGCCCAGCATTTT. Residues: CASSTRLESAQHF.

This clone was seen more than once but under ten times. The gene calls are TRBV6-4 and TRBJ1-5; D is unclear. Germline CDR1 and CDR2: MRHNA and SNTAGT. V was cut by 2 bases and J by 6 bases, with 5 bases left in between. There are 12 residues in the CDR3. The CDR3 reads CASSDATQPQHF. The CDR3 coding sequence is TGTGCCAGCAGTGACGCGACTCAGCCCCAGCATTTT.

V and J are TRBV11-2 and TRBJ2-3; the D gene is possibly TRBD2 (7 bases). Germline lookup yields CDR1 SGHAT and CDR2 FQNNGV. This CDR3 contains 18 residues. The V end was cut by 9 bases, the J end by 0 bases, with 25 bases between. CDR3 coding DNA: TGTGCCAGTAGCGAGAGGGTAGGGGGGGAACTAAGCACAGATACGCAGTATTTT. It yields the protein CASSERVGGELSTDTQYF.